This TCR beta chain was captured in a study of blood T cell repertoires in COVID-19. Study overall: The United States, Italy and Spain supplied acute and convalescent COVID-19 samples. PBMCs, B-cell-depleted T cells, or T cells provided the cDNA or gDNA that made up the material.

How the authors handled the data: Quantification of nucleated cells was approximated via reference gene primer amplification. The method was immunoSEQ multiplex PCR; TCRdb's version includes in-frame clones alone and lacks a portion of them. V and J calls and clone size are as listed in that table; D and trimming were resolved from the DNA. The sample carries 100,000 or so clones, around 84% recorded once. Germline-derived CDR1 and CDR2 are MNHEY and SVGEGT. The V end was cut by 6 bases, the J end by 7 bases, with 16 bases between. This CDR3 region has 13 residues. Sequencing was performed on peripheral blood. The J gene is TRBJ2-7, the V gene TRBV6-2 or TRBV6-3; a weak D match, TRBD1 (6 bases). The origin of this receptor is a woman of 80 years or more with acute or convalescent COVID-19. The CDR3 DNA sequence: TGTGCCAGCAGCGCCCTCAGGGGCAGGGAGCAGTACTTC. Encoded protein: CASSALRGREQYF.